This record looks at one T cell receptor (beta chain) sequence and its context. The antigen this receptor binds is unknown. No per-base quality is available; no much larger clone lies one base away. The germline V gene (reference sequence) supplies CDR1 MNHNY and CDR2 SVGAGI. The CDR3 sequence holds 13 residues, the cysteine and phenylalanine included. The sequence is cut down to CDR3 DNA, 39 bases in frame from base 1. Trimming takes 0 bases from V and 6 bases from J, and the germline ends sit 8 bases apart. The data were taken from a study of cytomegalovirus exposure and HLA in healthy donors (dated by TCRdb to the late 2010s). General notes on the study: In an earlier analysis of 587 of the donors, 250 to 350 Gb of sequence data and approximately 120 million unique TCR beta sequences from 150 million to 200 million T cells were reported. About 280 gigabases of sequencing data and tens of millions of unique TCR sequences made up an early release that covered 640 HLA-typed donors. Of the roughly 400 genotyped donors, 80% to 90% were placed in the genetic ancestry cluster associated with self-reported Caucasian donors. The aim of the study was to test whether cataloging public T cell receptors could identify signatures of past pathogen exposure. The T cell repertoires of 666 subjects were profiled by immunosequencing and related to cytomegalovirus serostatus. In addition to the first cohort of hundreds of subjects, a separate validation cohort of 130 or so different subjects was used. High-throughput TCR immunosequencing, statistical association of individual TCRs with disease status, and machine learning were combined to predict cytomegalovirus infection status. In a later analysis, previously published TCR beta repertoires from roughly 710 donors were re-analyzed and high-resolution HLA genotyping was added so that TCR occurrence patterns could be studied. Rather than drawing on any new phenotypic data, the later analysis identified candidate immune exposures from TCR beta sequences and the way those sequences occurred across donors. In an earlier analysis of around 540 of the donors, high-throughput TCR beta sequencing was used to judge whether each TCR beta V gene segment behaved as functional or pseudogenic. Donor age, sex, ethnicity and CMV serostatus were compiled alongside the repertoire data. A later genetic analysis took genome-wide SNP genotypes for about three fifths of the 666 donors and used that subset as a discovery cohort. Every repertoire in the discovery cohort had been generated on one and the same sequencing platform. HLA typing covered class I and class II loci at four-digit resolution. The number of typed donors differed by locus: about 620-640 for A, B, C, DRB1 and DQB1; 500 to 550 for DQA1; roughly 600 for DPA1; and about 450 for DPB1. A handful of DR-DQ haplotypes were handled as single units for association and clustering because linkage in the cohort was strong. Among about 390 genotyped donors of the cohort, an average of roughly 240,000 unique TCR beta nucleotide sequences were sequenced per donor, roughly a sixth of them non-productive.

What the research found in general, with its limitations: Compared with equally common non-associated chains, HLA-associated TCR beta chains in a later analysis were more clonally expanded and had lower generation probabilities. The study gave a list of over 150 TCR beta chains associated with cytomegalovirus. In a later analysis, some 17,000 TCR beta sequences were associated with specific HLA alleles at a false discovery rate of 0.05. This cohort had only TCR beta chains sequenced, and the lack of alpha or paired-chain data limited which features could be detected. A later genetic analysis reported fewer N-insertions in productive TCRs among donors in an Asian-associated ancestry cluster than the 666-donor mean. Roughly uniform sequencing depth across donors was assumed in presence/absence analyses, although this assumption may not hold. When HLA alleles, especially DR and DQ, strongly co-occurred, attributing TCR associations to individual alleles was difficult. A further reported finding was that TCR beta sequences accurately predicted the HLA-A and HLA-B alleles for most subjects in the first cohort. The only immune exposure information available for the cohort was CMV serostatus. The earlier analysis of 587 of the donors excluded some 15 rarely observed V segments, including chromosome 9 orphons, because counts were too low. It was suggested by the authors that the approach could potentially be generalized to other disease states and immunological phenotypes. The classifier was reported to diagnose cytomegalovirus status with high specificity and sensitivity in both the original and validation cohorts. A later analysis found that TCR association rates varied across HLA loci, with DRB1 alleles showing the most associated TCRs and HLA-C alleles the fewest. HLA typing was unavailable for some donors at each locus, so association tests used only the typed subset. A later analysis reported that several top co-occurrence clusters appeared linked to parvovirus B19, influenza, CMV and Epstein-Barr virus. An earlier analysis of several hundred of the donors showed that most TCR beta V segments appeared in productive rearrangements either about 87% or about 30% of the time, which broadly matched IMGT annotations. The 87-base-pair reads could not distinguish some IMGT-functional V segments, including TRBV6-2 and TRBV6-3, so those segments were excluded. Most TCR sequences were seen in very few donors, while some public TCRs were found in many individuals. According to a later analysis, most CMV-associated TCR beta chains appeared to be HLA-restricted, and the HLA associations seemed to be driven largely by CMV exposure. Linkage disequilibrium might explain the correlated functional status among segregating V segments, but an unknown experimental factor could not be excluded. In vitro tests confirmed that a few of the cytomegalovirus-associated TCR beta chains recognize cytomegalovirus antigens. A later genetic analysis associated a missense DCLRE1C variant with V-gene and J-gene trimming of TCR beta chains, and an independent cohort replicated the association. The sequencing pipeline was judged likely to have produced a cluster of highly shared sequence variants as a technical artifact.

The cohort comprised 666 healthy bone marrow donors. At the time of sampling, every cohort member was nominally healthy, though immune exposures that went unrecorded were likely present. CMV serostatus was recorded as positive for about 300 and negative for about 50% of the 666 cohort members, whereas no CMV serostatus was recorded for the donor in question. Each donor provided a peripheral blood sample, and peripheral blood mononuclear cells were used for TCR beta sequencing. The Qiagen DNeasy Blood Extraction Kit was used to extract genomic DNA from the blood cell samples. Libraries were prepared through the immunoSEQ multiplex PCR assay. For the multiplex PCR, a mixture combining 60 forward primers for TCR Vbeta segments and 13 reverse primers for TCR Jbeta segments was used. The CDR3 region of rearranged TCR beta genes was amplified from genomic DNA by a multiplex PCR assay. The Illumina HiSeq System was used to sequence the amplified TCR beta libraries as 87-base-pair reads. The study's processing was this. A later analysis counted tens of millions of unique TCR beta chains across the 550 to 700 repertoires, and roughly 10 million of these chains were shared by at least two donors. To remove PCR and sequencing errors, raw reads were error-corrected and collapsed into unique sequences using a nearest-neighbor algorithm that merged closely related sequences. CDR3 sequences were aligned to IMGT reference sequences to assign V, D and J gene segments. Each retained sequence needed at least a six-nucleotide match to both a V gene segment and a J gene segment. A rearrangement counted as productive if the CDR3 had no stop codons and remained in frame with V and J, and every other rearrangement counted as non-productive. CDR3 was defined by IMGT convention, running from the second conserved V-encoded cysteine to the conserved J-encoded phenylalanine. Sequences without an unambiguous match to a single V gene segment were excluded from the earlier analysis of almost 600 of the donors. In an earlier analysis of several hundred of the donors, V segments were called functional above 56.7% productive rearrangements and were called segregating when the between-donor standard deviation exceeded 5%. A statistical classification framework was built to diagnose cytomegalovirus status from the catalog of TCR beta chain sequences. In a later analysis, TCR nucleotide sequences were compared against IMGT/GENE-DB human TR gene sequences so that V and J genes could be assigned. A later analysis assigned CDR3 sequences and most-parsimonious VDJ recombination scenarios with the TCRdist pipeline. In a later analysis, each TCR beta chain was defined by its CDR3 amino acid sequence together with its V-gene family, and reads without a unique V-gene family were excluded. In a later analysis, some 600 highly shared, low-generation-probability nucleotide sequences were removed to address suspected cross-contamination and a sequencing artifact. In a later analysis, a clonal expansion index was calculated for each public chain from normalized within-repertoire ranks of inferred template counts. Generation probabilities in a later analysis came from a VDJ recombination model fitted to out-of-frame rearrangements, and those results were checked against IGoR. In a later analysis, hypergeometric tests were used to score TCR-TCR, TCR-HLA and TCR-CMV co-occurrence, with a repertoire-size bias correction applied to TCR pairs. A later analysis estimated false discovery rates by permuting HLA or CMV assignments 20 times. A later analysis grouped co-occurring TCRs with DBSCAN, adding TCRdist sequence similarity when clustering within HLA-allele-positive subsets. Repertoires with fewer than 30,000 or more than 120,000 public chains were left out of co-occurrence clustering, as were five repertoires with anomalous nucleotide sharing. TCRdb obtained this table from immuneACCESS and retained in-frame rearrangements with V and J assigned. These tables miss some clones; where compared with another copy, unresolved V genes account for less than half of the shortfall, and the remainder is unexplained. The DNA gave D and trimming, while V, J and clone size come from that table. This sample comprises around 94,000 clones, roughly three fifths of them detected only once. The ten biggest clones cover about 4.4% of the sample.

The V and J segments used are TRBV6-6 and TRBJ1-1; TRBD1 is a possible D gene, resting on 5 matching bases. The sequenced sample consisted of PBMCs. The clonotype was recovered from a human donor in good health. The sequenced DNA is TGTGCCAGCAGTTACTCGACAGAACCTGAAGCTTTCTTT. This codes for CASSYSTEPEAFF.